The sequence of this T cell receptor (beta chain) was determined in a study of STAT5B mutations in CD4+ large granular lymphocyte leukemia. Method: immunoSEQ multiplex PCR; TCRdb's copy keeps in-frame clones and lacks some. This sample has more than 30,000 clones; 85% to 90% occur once, and the top ten carry roughly 0.38%. Germline assignment: CDR1 KGHSH and CDR2 LQKENI. Trimming removed 2 bases from V and 3 bases from J, with 3 bases in between. This CDR3 spans 12 amino acids. The sample comprised CD4+ T cells from blood buffy coats. The chain recombines TRBV18 with TRBJ2-3; D remains unclear. This clonotype was sampled from a human donor in good health. CDR3 in amino acids: CASSPGTDTQYF. CDR3 in DNA: TGTGCCAGCTCACCAGGAACAGATACGCAGTATTTT.